Presented here are 21 T cell receptor beta chains from one specimen sequenced in a study of blood T cell repertoires in COVID-19. The data were produced by immunoSEQ multiplex PCR, yet TCRdb's version contains in-frame clones alone and is incomplete. The sample lists around 390,000 clones; approximately 87% were seen once. Source material: PBMCs or T cells enriched from blood (not recorded which). These receptors originate from a woman between 45 and 65 years old who had recovered from COVID-19.

This clone has only one observation. V is TRBV28 and J is TRBJ1-5; D not certain. Germline CDR1 reads MDHEN; CDR2 reads SYDVKM. This CDR3 region has 11 residues. The V end was cut by 10 bases, the J end by 6 bases, with 10 bases between. The CDR3, as DNA: TGTGCCACCCGATCAGGTCAGCCCCAGCATTTT. Encoded protein: CATRSGQPQHF.

The V and J genes are TRBV6-1 and TRBJ1-5; 9 nucleotides align to TRBD1. The CDR3 runs 16 residues. V dropped 0 bases and J dropped 6; count of bases not matched to a gene: 6. CDR1 MNHNS and CDR2 SASEGT come from the germline V gene. CDR3 DNA: TGTGCCAGCAGTGAAGCGTTTGGGACAGGGACTCAGCCCCAGCATTTT. Its translation is CASSEAFGTGTQPQHF.

The chain links TRBV6-4 to TRBJ1-2; the D is unclear. V was pared by 0 bases and J by 6 bases, with 8 bases between. The CDR3 covers 13 residues. The germline CDR1 and CDR2 sequences are MRHNA and SNTAGT. The CDR3 region is CASSDSNGNGYTF. CDR3 nucleotides: TGTGCCAGCAGTGACTCTAACGGTAATGGCTACACCTTC.

The chain joins TRBV4-1 to TRBJ2-7; the D gene is possibly TRBD1 (5 bases). The CDR3 spans 15 residues. Trimming shortened V by 4 bases and J by 4 bases, and 17 bases separated the two germline ends. The germline V gene encodes CDR1 MGHRA and CDR2 YSYEKL. CDR3 sequence: CASSPTPHRTYEQYF. CDR3 coding DNA: TGCGCCAGCAGCCCGACCCCTCACAGGACATACGAGCAGTACTTC.

This chain links TRBV9 with TRBJ2-3, with 7 bases lining up with TRBD2. The ends lost 3 bases at V and 1 base at J; junction bases unmatched: 8. The CDR3 contains 16 residues. Germline-derived CDR1 and CDR2 are SGDLS and YYNGEE. The CDR3 region is CASSADWGRGTDTQYF. The CDR3 nucleotides are TGTGCCAGCAGCGCCGATTGGGGGAGGGGCACAGATACGCAGTATTTT.

This clone occurred a few times. The J gene is TRBJ1-4, the V gene TRBV5-5, with D perhaps matching TRBD1 (6 bases). Trimming pared 4 bases from V and 4 bases from J, leaving 14 bases between. Germline loops: CDR1 SGHKS, CDR2 YYEKEE (reference sequence). The CDR3 contains 15 residues. The CDR3 reads CASSRFEGVNEKLFF. CDR3 nucleotides: TGTGCCAGCAGCCGCTTCGAGGGGGTTAATGAAAAACTGTTTTTT.

The chain couples TRBV7-2 to TRBJ1-5; D is perhaps TRBD1 (5 bases). Trimming left V 5 bases short and J 11 bases short, with 25 bases between. Germline V gene data show CDR1 as SGHTA and CDR2 as FQGNSA. The CDR3 spans 16 residues. CDR3 residues: CASSVVSRQGVRSQHF. DNA of the CDR3: TGTGCCAGCAGCGTAGTGTCCCGGCAGGGTGTACGGTCCCAGCATTTT.

The chain recombines TRBV5-1 with TRBJ1-6; maybe TRBD1 (5 bases). This CDR3 has 16 amino acids. Per germline, CDR1 SGHRS and CDR2 YFSETQ. With 4 bases removed from V and 0 bases from J, the gap between germline ends came to 11 bases. In DNA form, the CDR3 reads TGCGCCAGCAGCATACAGGCTAGCTCCTATAATTCACCCCTCCACTTT. Protein sequence: CASSIQASSYNSPLHF.

CDR3 nucleotide sequence: TGTGCCAGCAGCACATTTGGACAGGGGGCCACCTATGGCTACACCTTC. Translated: CASSTFGQGATYGYTF. The V call is TRBV7-6, the J call TRBJ1-2; 11 bases match TRBD1. Germline values: CDR1 SGHVS, CDR2 FNYEAQ. The V segment lost 5 bases and the J segment 4 bases; nucleotides outside the gene matches: 9. There are 16 residues in the CDR3.

In its sample, this clone was seen once. The rearrangement uses TRBV9 and TRBJ2-5, with 8 bases aligning to TRBD2. This CDR3 spans 14 amino acids. The germline V gene encodes CDR1 SGDLS and CDR2 YYNGEE. V was clipped by 4 bases and J by 2 bases; unmatched bases: 4. CDR3 sequence reads: CASSHGGEQETQYF. The CDR3 nucleotides are TGTGCCAGCAGCCACGGGGGGGAACAAGAGACCCAGTACTTC.

The chain uses TRBV27 and TRBJ1-2; possibly TRBD1 for D (5 bases). This CDR3 has 14 residues. Trimming pared 5 bases from V and 2 bases from J, leaving 12 bases between. The germline V gene has CDR1 MNHEY and CDR2 SMNVEV (reference sequence). This CDR3 reads CASSHWGDNYGYTF. In DNA form, the CDR3 reads TGTGCCAGCAGTCACTGGGGGGACAACTATGGCTACACCTTC.

The chain recombines TRBV6-6 with TRBJ1-5, with a possible D match to TRBD1 (6 bases). This CDR3 has 16 residues. V gave up 4 bases and J gave up 6 bases, with 19 bases separating them. Germline CDR1 is MNHNY and CDR2 is SVGAGI (reference sequence). The CDR3 DNA follows: TGTGCCAGCAGTTCGCCGTTAACAGGGATTGTTCAGCCCCAGCATTTT. This translates into CASSSPLTGIVQPQHF.

This chain joins TRBV6-5 and TRBJ1-1; the D is unclear. This CDR3 has 11 residues. CDR1 is MNHEY, CDR2 SVGAGI, per germline. V was pared by 7 bases and J by 3 bases, with 6 bases between. CDR3 coding DNA: TGTGCCAGCACTAAAGACACTGAAGCTTTCTTT. It specifies CASTKDTEAFF.

The V call is TRBV7-3, the J call TRBJ2-3, with D unclear. Trimming stripped 1 base from V and 1 base from J, with 9 bases between. CDR3 size: 15 residues. Germline CDR1 and CDR2: SGHTA and FQGTGA. Written as DNA, the CDR3 is TGTGCCAGCAGCTTAAATTCCGCGGGCACAGATACGCAGTATTTT. Protein sequence: CASSLNSAGTDTQYF.

The V call is TRBV19, the J call TRBJ1-1; TRBD1 agrees at 11 bases. After removal of 5 bases from V and 5 bases from J, the junction contained 13 bases not matched to a gene. The CDR3 covers 17 residues. Germline CDR1 LNHDA, CDR2 SQIVND (reference sequence). In nucleotides, the CDR3 is TGTGCCAGTAGTTTTCGGACAGGGGGCCGTTCGGGGACTGAAGCTTTCTTT. It yields the protein CASSFRTGGRSGTEAFF. Using reference TRBV19 and TRBJ1-1 for the parts outside the CDR3, the full variable domain is DGGITQSPKYLFRKEGQNVTLSCEQNLNHDAMYWYRQDPGQGLRLIYYSQIVNDFQKGDIAEGYSVSREKKESFPLTVTSAQKNPTAFYLCASSFRTGGRSGTEAFFGQGTRLTVV.

In DNA, the CDR3 is TGTGCCAGCAGGCATCCTCTCGGCTATGGCTACACCTTC. It specifies CASRHPLGYGYTF. The V and J genes are TRBV27 and TRBJ1-2, with unresolved D. Trimming took 6 bases from V and 4 from J, leaving 12 bases between them. There are 13 residues in the CDR3. Germline assignment: CDR1 MNHEY and CDR2 SMNVEV (reference sequence).

As concerns this clone: Within the sample, other DNA sequences also encode this same CDR3. The chain is built from TRBV27 and TRBJ1-5; possibly TRBD1 for D (5 bases). Trimming pared 3 bases from V and 7 bases from J, leaving 7 bases between. Germline V gives CDR1 MNHEY, CDR2 SMNVEV (reference sequence). There are 12 residues in the CDR3. CDR3 loop: CASSFPGQPQHF. CDR3 DNA sequence: TGTGCCAGCAGTTTCCCAGGGCAGCCCCAGCATTTT.

The chain couples TRBV5-4 to TRBJ2-7; D is possibly TRBD1 (6 bases). The CDR3 consists of 17 residues. Looked up from germline, CDR1 is SGHNT and CDR2 is YYREEE (reference sequence). The V end was cut by 4 bases, the J end by 1 base, with 21 bases between. CDR3 region: CASSVGAGRWESYEQYF. The CDR3 DNA follows: TGTGCCAGCAGCGTGGGGGCGGGTCGTTGGGAATCCTACGAGCAGTACTTC. The full variable domain, in which reference TRBV5-4 and TRBJ2-7 provide the parts outside the CDR3, is ETGVTQSPTHLIKTRGQQVTLRCSSQSGHNTVSWYQQALGQGPQFIFQYYREEENGRGNFPPRFSGLQFPNYSSELNVNALELDDSALYLCASSVGAGRWESYEQYFGPGTRLTVT.

This chain links TRBV11-2 with TRBJ2-7; 7 nucleotides line up with TRBD1. With 5 bases clipped from V and 0 bases from J, the junction kept 13 bases outside the gene matches. CDR1 SGHAT and CDR2 FQNNGV come from the germline V gene. The CDR3 contains 17 residues. CDR3: CASSTTQGSVVSYEQYF. The CDR3 DNA is TGTGCCAGCAGCACCACACAGGGGTCCGTCGTCTCCTACGAGCAGTACTTC.

The chain carries TRBV6-5 and TRBJ1-1; D ambiguous. V was trimmed by 0 bases and J by 4 bases, leaving 3 bases between them. This CDR3 contains 12 residues. CDR1 MNHEY and CDR2 SVGAGI come from the germline V gene. The CDR3 coding sequence is TGTGCCAGCAGTTACTCGAGCACTGAAGCTTTCTTT. It codes for CASSYSSTEAFF.

The rearrangement links TRBV14 to TRBJ1-1, with 8 bases fitting TRBD1. Germline CDR1 reads SGHDN; CDR2 reads FVKESK. J was trimmed by 4 bases and V by 7 bases; bases with no gene match: 8. This CDR3 has 14 amino acids. This CDR3 reads CASTSGGESTEAFF. CDR3 nucleotide sequence: TGTGCCAGCACCTCAGGGGGCGAAAGCACTGAAGCTTTCTTT.